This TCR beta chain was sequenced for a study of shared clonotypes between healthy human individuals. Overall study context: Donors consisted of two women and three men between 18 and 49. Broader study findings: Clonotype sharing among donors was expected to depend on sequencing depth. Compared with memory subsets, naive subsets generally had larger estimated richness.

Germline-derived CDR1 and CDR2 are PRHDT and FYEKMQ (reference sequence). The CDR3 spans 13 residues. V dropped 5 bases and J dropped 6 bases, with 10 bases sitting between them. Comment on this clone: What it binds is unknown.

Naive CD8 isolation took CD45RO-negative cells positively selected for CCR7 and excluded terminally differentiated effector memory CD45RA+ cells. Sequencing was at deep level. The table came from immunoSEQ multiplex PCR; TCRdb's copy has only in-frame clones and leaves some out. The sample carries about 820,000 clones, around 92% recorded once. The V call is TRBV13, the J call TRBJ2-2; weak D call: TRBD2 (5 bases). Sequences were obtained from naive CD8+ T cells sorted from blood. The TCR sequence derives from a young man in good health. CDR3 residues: CASSLIGAGELFF. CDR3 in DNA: TGTGCCAGCAGCCTAATCGGGGCCGGGGAGCTGTTTTTT.